This T cell receptor beta chain was sequenced for a study of human T cells and chemical hapten exposure. From germline, CDR1 is SGHDT and CDR2 YYEEEE. The CDR3 runs to 13 residues. The germline V and J ends were trimmed by 4 bases and 5 bases, with 12 bases remaining between them. Via MiXCR, TCRdb re-called the RACE reads, giving one row per CDR3 protein. Among about 350,000 distinct CDR3 sequences, about 6% were seen once, and the ten largest hold around 5.6%. Stated time point: patch test 2, 6 weeks after DPC sensitization. Treatment defined: therapeutic diphenylcyclopropenone sensitization with weekly scalp DPC.

The rearrangement uses TRBV5-6 and TRBJ1-1; D is unclear. The TCR originated in a woman aged 18-29 years with alopecia areata. Some clones in this sample may be carry-over from other donors' samples. Material: whole blood, obtained in connection with sensitization to the hapten diphenylcyclopropenone (DPC). CDR3: CASSRLIRTEAFF. As DNA, the CDR3 is TGTGCCAGCAGCCGATTAATACGGACTGAAGCTTTCTTT.